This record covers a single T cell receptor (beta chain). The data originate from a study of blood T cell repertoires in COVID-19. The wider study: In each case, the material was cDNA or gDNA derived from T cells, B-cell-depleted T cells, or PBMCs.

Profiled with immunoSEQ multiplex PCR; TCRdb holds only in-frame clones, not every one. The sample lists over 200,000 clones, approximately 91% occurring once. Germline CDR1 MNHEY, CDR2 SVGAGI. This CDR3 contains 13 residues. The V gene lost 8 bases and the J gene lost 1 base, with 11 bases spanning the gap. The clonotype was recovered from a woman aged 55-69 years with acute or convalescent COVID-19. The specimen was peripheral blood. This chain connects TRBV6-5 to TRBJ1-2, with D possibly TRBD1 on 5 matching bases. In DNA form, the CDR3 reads TGTGCCAGCCGCCCGACAGATAACTATGGCTACACCTTC. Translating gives CASRPTDNYGYTF.